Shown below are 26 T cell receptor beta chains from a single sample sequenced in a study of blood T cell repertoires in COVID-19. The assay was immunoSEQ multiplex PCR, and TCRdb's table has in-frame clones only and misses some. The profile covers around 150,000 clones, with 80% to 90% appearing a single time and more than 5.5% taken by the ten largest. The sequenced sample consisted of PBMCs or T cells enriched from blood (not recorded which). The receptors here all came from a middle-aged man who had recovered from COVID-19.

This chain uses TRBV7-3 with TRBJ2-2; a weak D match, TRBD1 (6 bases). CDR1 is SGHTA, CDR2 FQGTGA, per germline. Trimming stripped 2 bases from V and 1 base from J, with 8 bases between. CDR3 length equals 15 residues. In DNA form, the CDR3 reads TGTGCCAGCAGCTTACAGGGGATGAACACCGGGGAGCTGTTTTTT. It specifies CASSLQGMNTGELFF.

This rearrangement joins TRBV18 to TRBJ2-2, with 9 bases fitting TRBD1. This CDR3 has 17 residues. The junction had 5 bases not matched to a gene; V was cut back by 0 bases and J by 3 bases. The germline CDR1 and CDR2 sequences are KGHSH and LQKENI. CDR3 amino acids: CASSPPGTGSYTGELFF. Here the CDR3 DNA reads TGTGCCAGCTCACCACCTGGGACAGGGTCCTACACCGGGGAGCTGTTTTTT.

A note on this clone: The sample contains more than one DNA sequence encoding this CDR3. CDR3 sequence: CASSLAGRYNEQFF. The CDR3 region has the DNA TGCGCCAGCAGCTTGGCAGGCAGGTACAATGAGCAGTTCTTC. The V gene is TRBV5-1, the J gene TRBJ2-1; no clear D. Germline V CDR1 and CDR2: SGHRS, YFSETQ. CDR3 length: 14 residues. V gave up 0 bases and J gave up 4 bases, with 8 bases separating them.

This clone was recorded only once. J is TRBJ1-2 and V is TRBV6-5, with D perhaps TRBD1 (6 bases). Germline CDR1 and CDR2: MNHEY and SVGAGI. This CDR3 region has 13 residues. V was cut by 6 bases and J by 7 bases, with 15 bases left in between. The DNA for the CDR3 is TGTGCCAGCAGACGCCGGGACACTAGTGGCTACACCTTC. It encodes CASRRRDTSGYTF.

CDR3 coding DNA: TGTGCCAGCAGTCGGGACAGGGACAACAATGAGCAGTTCTTC. It codes for CASSRDRDNNEQFF. The chain uses TRBV7-2 and TRBJ2-1; the match to TRBD1 covers 9 bases. CDR3 length: 14 amino acids. The germline V gene has CDR1 SGHTA and CDR2 FQGNSA. V was pared by 6 bases and J by 5 bases, with 5 bases of the junction left unmatched.

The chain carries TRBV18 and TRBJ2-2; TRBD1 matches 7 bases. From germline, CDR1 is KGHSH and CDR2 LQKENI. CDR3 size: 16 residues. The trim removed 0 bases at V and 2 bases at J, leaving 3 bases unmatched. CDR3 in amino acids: CASSPPGQLNTGELFF. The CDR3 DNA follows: TGTGCCAGCTCACCACCGGGACAGCTAAACACCGGGGAGCTGTTTTTT.

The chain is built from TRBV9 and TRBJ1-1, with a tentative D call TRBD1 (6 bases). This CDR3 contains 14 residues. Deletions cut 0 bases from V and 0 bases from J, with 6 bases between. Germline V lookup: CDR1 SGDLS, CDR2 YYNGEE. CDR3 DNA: TGTGCCAGCAGCGTAGGGGACATGAACACTGAAGCTTTCTTT. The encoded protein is CASSVGDMNTEAFF.

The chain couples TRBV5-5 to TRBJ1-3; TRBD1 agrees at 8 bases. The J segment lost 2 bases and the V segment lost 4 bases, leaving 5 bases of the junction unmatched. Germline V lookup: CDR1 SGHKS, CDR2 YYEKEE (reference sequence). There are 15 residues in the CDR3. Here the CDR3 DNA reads TGTGCCAGCAGCGAAGGGACAGGAGCTGGAAACACCATATATTTT. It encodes CASSEGTGAGNTIYF.

CDR3 nucleotides: TGTGCCAGCTCACCGTCGGACAGGAGCAGTGGTCGCTACACCTTC. This translates into CASSPSDRSSGRYTF. V gene TRBV18 combines with J gene TRBJ1-2, with 7 bases matching TRBD1. The CDR3 loop spans 15 amino acids. The J segment lost 9 bases and the V segment lost 3 bases, leaving 13 bases of the junction unmatched. Germline V gene lookup returns CDR1 KGHSH and CDR2 LQKENI.

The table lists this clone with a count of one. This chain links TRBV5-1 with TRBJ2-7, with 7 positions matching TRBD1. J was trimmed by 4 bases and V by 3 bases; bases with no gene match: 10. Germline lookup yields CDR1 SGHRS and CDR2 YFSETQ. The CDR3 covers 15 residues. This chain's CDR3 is CASSSRQGQTYEQYF. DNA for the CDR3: TGCGCCAGCAGCTCCAGACAGGGTCAAACGTACGAGCAGTACTTC.

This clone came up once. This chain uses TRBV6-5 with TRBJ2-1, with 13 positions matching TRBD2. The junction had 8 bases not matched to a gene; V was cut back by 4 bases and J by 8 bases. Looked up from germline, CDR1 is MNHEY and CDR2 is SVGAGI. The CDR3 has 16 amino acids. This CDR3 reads CASSSRTSGGRDEQFF. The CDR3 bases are TGTGCCAGCAGTTCAAGGACTAGCGGGGGAAGGGATGAGCAGTTCTTC.

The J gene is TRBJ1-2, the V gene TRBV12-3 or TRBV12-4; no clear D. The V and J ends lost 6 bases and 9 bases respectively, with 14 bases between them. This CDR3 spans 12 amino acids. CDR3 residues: CASSPGTRSYTF. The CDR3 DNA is TGTGCCAGCAGCCCGGGAACAAGAAGCTACACCTTC.

The CDR3 region has the DNA TGCAGCGTCACTCCCCCAGGGGGCGCAGATACGCAGTATTTT. This encodes CSVTPPGGADTQYF. The chain carries TRBV29-1 and TRBJ2-3; TRBD1 aligns across 8 bases. Trimming at V came to 6 bases and at J to 4 bases, leaving 9 bases not matched to a gene. The CDR3 runs to 14 residues. Germline CDR1 SQVTM, CDR2 ANQGSEA.

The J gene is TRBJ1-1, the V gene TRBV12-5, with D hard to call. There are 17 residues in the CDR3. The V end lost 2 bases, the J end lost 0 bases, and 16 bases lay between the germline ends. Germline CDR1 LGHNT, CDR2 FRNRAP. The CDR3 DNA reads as TGTGCTAGTGGTTTGCCACAATCGGGTCTTATGAACACTGAAGCTTTCTTT. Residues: CASGLPQSGLMNTEAFF. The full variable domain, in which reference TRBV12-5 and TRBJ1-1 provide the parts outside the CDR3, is DARVTQTPRHKVTEMGQEVTMRCQPILGHNTVFWYRQTMMQGLELLAYFRNRAPLDDSGMPKDRFSAEMPDATLATLKIQPSEPRDSAVYFCASGLPQSGLMNTEAFFGQGTRLTVV.

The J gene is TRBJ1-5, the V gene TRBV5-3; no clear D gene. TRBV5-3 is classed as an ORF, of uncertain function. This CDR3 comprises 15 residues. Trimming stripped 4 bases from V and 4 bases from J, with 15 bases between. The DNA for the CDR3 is TGTGCCAGAAGCCAAACGGAGAGGGAAAATCAGCCCCAGCATTTT. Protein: CARSQTERENQPQHF.

The CDR3 DNA is TGTGCCAGCAGTTACGACAGGAACTATGGCTACACCTTC. Translation: CASSYDRNYGYTF. This chain links TRBV12-3 or TRBV12-4 with TRBJ1-2; D might be TRBD1 (6 bases). The CDR3 is made up of 13 amino acids. V was pared by 4 bases and J by 2 bases, with 8 bases between.

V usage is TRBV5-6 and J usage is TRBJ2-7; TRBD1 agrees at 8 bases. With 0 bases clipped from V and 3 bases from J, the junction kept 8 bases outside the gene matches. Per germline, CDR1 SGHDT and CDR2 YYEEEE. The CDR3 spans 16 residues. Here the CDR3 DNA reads TGTGCCAGCAGCTTGGATCAGGGGGCCCCTTTCTACGAGCAGTACTTC. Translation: CASSLDQGAPFYEQYF. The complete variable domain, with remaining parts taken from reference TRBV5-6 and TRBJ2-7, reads DAGVTQSPTHLIKTRGQQVTLRCSPKSGHDTVSWYQQALGQGPQFIFQYYEEEERQRGNFPDRFSGHQFPNYSSELNVNALLLGDSALYLCASSLDQGAPFYEQYFGPGTRLTVT.

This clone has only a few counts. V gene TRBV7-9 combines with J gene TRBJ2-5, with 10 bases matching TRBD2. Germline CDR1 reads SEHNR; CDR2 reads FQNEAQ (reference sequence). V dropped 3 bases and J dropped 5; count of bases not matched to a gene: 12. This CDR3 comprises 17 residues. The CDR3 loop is CASSFRFSGLAAETQYF. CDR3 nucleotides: TGTGCCAGCAGCTTCCGGTTCTCCGGACTAGCGGCGGAGACCCAGTACTTC.

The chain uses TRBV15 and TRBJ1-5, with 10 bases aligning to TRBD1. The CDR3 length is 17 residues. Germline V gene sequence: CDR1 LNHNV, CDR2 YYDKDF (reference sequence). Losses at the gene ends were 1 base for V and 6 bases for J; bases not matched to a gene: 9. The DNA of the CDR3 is TGTGCCACCAGCAGAGGGATCGACAGGGGGCACGGTCAGCCCCAGCATTTT. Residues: CATSRGIDRGHGQPQHF.

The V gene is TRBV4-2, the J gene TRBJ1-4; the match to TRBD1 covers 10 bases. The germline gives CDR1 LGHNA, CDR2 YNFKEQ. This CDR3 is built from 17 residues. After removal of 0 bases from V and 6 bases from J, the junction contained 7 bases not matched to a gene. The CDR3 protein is CASSQDPTGTGDEKLFF. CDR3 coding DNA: TGTGCCAGCAGCCAAGATCCGACCGGGACAGGGGATGAAAAACTGTTTTTT.

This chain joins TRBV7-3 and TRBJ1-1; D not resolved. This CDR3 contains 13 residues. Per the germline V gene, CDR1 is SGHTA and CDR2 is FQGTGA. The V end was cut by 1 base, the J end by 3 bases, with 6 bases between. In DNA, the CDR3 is TGTGCCAGCAGCTTAATAATTGACACTGAAGCTTTCTTT. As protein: CASSLIIDTEAFF.

The CDR3 sequence is CASSRMSSNQPQHF. CDR3 DNA sequence: TGTGCCAGCAGCAGGATGAGTAGCAATCAGCCCCAGCATTTT. The V and J genes are TRBV6-5 and TRBJ1-5; D ambiguous. V dropped 6 bases and J dropped 0 bases, with 9 bases sitting between them. Germline V gives CDR1 MNHEY, CDR2 SVGAGI. CDR3 length equals 14 residues.

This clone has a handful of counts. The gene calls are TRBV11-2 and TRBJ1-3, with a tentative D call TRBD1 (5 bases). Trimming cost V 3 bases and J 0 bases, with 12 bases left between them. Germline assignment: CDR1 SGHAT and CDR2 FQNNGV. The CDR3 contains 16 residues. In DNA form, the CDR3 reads TGTGCCAGCAGCTTGTGGGGGGGGACCTCTGGAAACACCATATATTTT. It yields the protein CASSLWGGTSGNTIYF.

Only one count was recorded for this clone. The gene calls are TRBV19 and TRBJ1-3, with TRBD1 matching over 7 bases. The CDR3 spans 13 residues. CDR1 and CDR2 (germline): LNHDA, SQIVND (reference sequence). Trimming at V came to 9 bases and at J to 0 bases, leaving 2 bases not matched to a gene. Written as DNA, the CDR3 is TGTGCCAGCTGGGACAGCTCTGGAAACACCATATATTTT. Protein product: CASWDSSGNTIYF.

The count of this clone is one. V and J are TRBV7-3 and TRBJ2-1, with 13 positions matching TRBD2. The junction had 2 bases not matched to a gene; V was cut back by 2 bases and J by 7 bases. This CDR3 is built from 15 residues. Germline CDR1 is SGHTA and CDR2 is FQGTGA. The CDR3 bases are TGTGCCAGCAGCTTATCGACTAGCGGGAGGAATGAGCAGTTCTTC. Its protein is CASSLSTSGRNEQFF.

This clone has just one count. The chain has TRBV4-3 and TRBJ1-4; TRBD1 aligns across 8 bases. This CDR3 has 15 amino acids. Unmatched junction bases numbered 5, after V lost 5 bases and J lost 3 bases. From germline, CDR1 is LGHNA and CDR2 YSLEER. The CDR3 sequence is CASSGQGLANEKLFF. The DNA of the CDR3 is TGCGCCAGCAGCGGACAGGGCCTAGCTAATGAAAAACTGTTTTTT.